One and the same sample provided the 10 T cell receptor beta chains below, sequenced in a study of blood T cell repertoires in COVID-19. Using immunoSEQ multiplex PCR, the repertoire was profiled, and TCRdb retains in-frame clones only, with some absent. The sample lists almost 300,000 clones; under 90% were seen once. The specimen was peripheral blood. These receptors were collected from a woman aged 25 to 39 with COVID-19, enrolled during active disease.

This rearrangement joins TRBV27 to TRBJ2-1, with D maybe TRBD2 (5 bases). Deletions cut 0 bases from V and 2 bases from J, with 8 bases between. The CDR3 sequence is 15 residues long. Germline lookup yields CDR1 MNHEY and CDR2 SMNVEV (reference sequence). CDR3 in DNA: TGTGCCAGCAGTTTATCGGAGGAGACCTACAATGAGCAGTTCTTC. It yields the protein CASSLSEETYNEQFF.

This clone was seen only once. The J gene is TRBJ2-1, the V gene TRBV2, with D possibly TRBD2 on 5 matching bases. The V end was cut by 8 bases, the J end by 15 bases, with 17 bases between. Germline V gene sequence: CDR1 SNHLY, CDR2 FYNNEI. The CDR3 covers 11 residues. The chain's CDR3 is CASQVAGLVFF. CDR3 DNA sequence: TGTGCCAGCCAAGTCGCAGGACTGGTGTTCTTC.

This clone was counted a few times. The rearrangement uses TRBV5-1 and TRBJ1-2, with D possibly matching TRBD1 (6 bases). From germline, CDR1 is SGHRS and CDR2 YFSETQ. V was shortened by 0 bases and J by 4 bases, with 13 bases between the two germline ends. The CDR3 spans 15 residues. CDR3 in amino acids: CASSLGQQGFYGYTF. The DNA for the CDR3 is TGCGCCAGCAGCTTGGGCCAACAGGGATTCTATGGCTACACCTTC.

The V and J genes are TRBV24-1 and TRBJ1-2; TRBD1 matches 7 bases. V shed 5 bases, J shed 4 bases, and the junction held 9 bases outside the gene matches. Germline V lookup: CDR1 KGHDR, CDR2 SFDVKD. The CDR3 runs 15 residues. The CDR3 spells CATSAWSGGFYGYTF. CDR3 nucleotides: TGTGCCACCAGTGCATGGTCAGGGGGGTTCTATGGCTACACCTTC.

The genes are TRBV14 and TRBJ2-5; no definite D call. The CDR3 is 12 amino acids. The germline CDR1 and CDR2 sequences are SGHDN and FVKESK. Trimming shortened V by 2 bases and J by 5 bases, and 6 bases separated the two germline ends. Here the CDR3 reads CASSQLLETQYF. The CDR3 bases are TGTGCCAGCAGCCAACTCTTGGAGACCCAGTACTTC.

The chain couples TRBV3-1 (or the pseudogene TRBV3-2) to TRBJ1-2; weak D call: TRBD1 (6 bases). Germline CDR1 reads LGHDT; CDR2 reads YNNKEL (reference sequence). Trimming cost V 3 bases and J 8 bases, with 22 bases left between them. The CDR3 runs to 16 residues. The CDR3, as DNA: TGTGCCAGCAGCCAGGATTACAGGGAAGGGCCTGGGGGCTACACCTTC. This translates into CASSQDYREGPGGYTF.

This rearrangement joins TRBV7-5 to TRBJ1-2. TRBV7-5 is noted as a pseudogene. There are 16 residues in the CDR3. The CDR3 bases are TGTGTCAGAAGCTTATGTTCCCGGCGGTGGCGCTTTGGCTACACCTTC. This translates into CVRSLCSRRWRFGYTF.

The chain has TRBV11-2 and TRBJ1-2, with TRBD1 matching over 7 bases. The CDR3 covers 14 residues. Germline CDR1 SGHAT, CDR2 FQNNGV. Trimming took 1 base from V and 5 from J; bases not matched to a gene: 4. CDR3 DNA sequence: TGTGCCAGCAGCTTAGGTCTGACAGGGTATGGCTACACCTTC. It encodes CASSLGLTGYGYTF.

This sequence joins TRBV27 and TRBJ2-3, with TRBD1 identical over 8 bases. In germline, CDR1 is MNHEY, CDR2 SMNVEV (reference sequence). V was clipped by 8 bases and J by 9 bases; unmatched bases: 7. This CDR3 is built from 12 residues. CDR3 amino acids: CASRQGAKTQYF. CDR3 DNA sequence: TGTGCCAGCCGCCAGGGGGCTAAAACGCAGTATTTT.

In nucleotides, the CDR3 is TGTGCCAGCAGCGCCGGGGGGGCACTTACCGATACGCAGTATTTT. It specifies CASSAGGALTDTQYF. The V call is TRBV5-4, the J call TRBJ2-3; 8 nucleotides align to TRBD2. Germline lookup yields CDR1 SGHNT and CDR2 YYREEE (reference sequence). V dropped 4 bases and J dropped 6; count of bases not matched to a gene: 10. The CDR3 extends over 15 amino acids.